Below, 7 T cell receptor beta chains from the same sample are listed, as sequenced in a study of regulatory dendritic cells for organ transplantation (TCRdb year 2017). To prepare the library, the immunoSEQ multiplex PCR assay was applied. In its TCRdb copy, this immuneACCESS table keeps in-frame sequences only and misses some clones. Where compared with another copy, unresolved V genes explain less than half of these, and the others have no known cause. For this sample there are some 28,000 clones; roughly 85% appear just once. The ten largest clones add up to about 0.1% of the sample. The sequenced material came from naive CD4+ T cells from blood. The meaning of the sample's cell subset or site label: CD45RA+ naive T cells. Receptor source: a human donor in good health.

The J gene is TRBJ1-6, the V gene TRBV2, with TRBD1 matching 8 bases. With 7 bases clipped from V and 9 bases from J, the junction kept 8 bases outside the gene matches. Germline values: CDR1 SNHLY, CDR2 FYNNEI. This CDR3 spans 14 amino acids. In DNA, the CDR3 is TGTGCCAGCACCGGACAGGGCCTCGGTTCACCCCTCCACTTT. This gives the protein CASTGQGLGSPLHF.

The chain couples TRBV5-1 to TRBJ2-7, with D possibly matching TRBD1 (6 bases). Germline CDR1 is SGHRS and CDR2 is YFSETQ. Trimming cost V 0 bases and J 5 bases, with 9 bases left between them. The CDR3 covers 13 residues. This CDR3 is CASSLGGQNEQYF. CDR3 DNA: TGCGCCAGCAGCTTGGGGGGGCAGAACGAGCAGTACTTC.

CDR3 sequence: CASSLGGTGVTEAFF. CDR3 in DNA: TGCGCCAGCAGCTTGGGCGGGACAGGGGTCACTGAAGCTTTCTTT. This chain connects TRBV5-1 to TRBJ1-1; the match to TRBD1 covers 10 bases. The CDR3 sequence is 15 residues long. Trimming took 0 bases from V and 4 from J; bases not matched to a gene: 3. Germline assignment: CDR1 SGHRS and CDR2 YFSETQ. Looking up the rest from reference TRBV5-1 and TRBJ1-1 gives the full variable domain: KAGVTQTPRYLIKTRGQQVTLSCSPISGHRSVSWYQQTPGQGLQFLFEYFSETQRNKGNFPGRFSGRQFSNSRSEMNVSTLELGDSALYLCASSLGGTGVTEAFFGQGTRLTVV.

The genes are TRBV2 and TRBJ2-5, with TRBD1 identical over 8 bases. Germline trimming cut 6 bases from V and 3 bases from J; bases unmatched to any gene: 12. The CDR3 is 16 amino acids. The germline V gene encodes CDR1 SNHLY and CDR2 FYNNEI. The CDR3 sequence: CASSPQGALAEETQYF. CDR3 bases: TGTGCCAGCAGCCCCCAGGGGGCCCTAGCCGAAGAGACCCAGTACTTC.

The CDR3 sequence is CASSPVPGQGAGEQYF. In DNA, the CDR3 is TGTGCCAGCTCACCGGTCCCGGGACAGGGGGCGGGGGAGCAGTACTTC. The chain couples TRBV18 to TRBJ2-7; TRBD1 matches at 12 bases. After removal of 3 bases from V and 7 bases from J, the junction contained 10 bases not matched to a gene. This CDR3 contains 16 residues. Germline CDR1 reads KGHSH; CDR2 reads LQKENI.

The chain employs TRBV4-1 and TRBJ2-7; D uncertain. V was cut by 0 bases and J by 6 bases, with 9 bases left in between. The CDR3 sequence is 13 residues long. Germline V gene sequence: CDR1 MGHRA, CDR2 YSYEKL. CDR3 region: CASSQDSVAEQYF. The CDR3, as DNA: TGCGCCAGCAGCCAAGACAGTGTTGCCGAGCAGTACTTC.

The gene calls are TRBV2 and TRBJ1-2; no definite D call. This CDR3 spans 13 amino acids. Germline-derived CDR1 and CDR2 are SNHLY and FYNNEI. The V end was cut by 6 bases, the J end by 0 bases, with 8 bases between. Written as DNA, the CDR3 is TGTGCCAGCAGGGGGAGGGCTAACTATGGCTACACCTTC. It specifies CASRGRANYGYTF.